The clone carrying this TCR beta chain showed up many times. Its antigen remains unidentified. This entry is derived from a study of CD8 T cells in ankylosing spondylitis. The study's findings and limits: What seemed typical of ankylosing spondylitis blood was a TCR beta motif built from about 8 highly homologous variants. Past studies reported some motif variants in reactive arthritis synovial fluid and blood.

V shed 6 bases, J shed 10 bases, and the junction held 10 bases outside the gene matches. The CDR3 is made up of 14 amino acids. CDR1 KGHSH and CDR2 LQKENI come from the germline V gene. TCRdb re-analysed the 5' RACE reads in MiXCR, keeping a single row per CDR3 protein. The sample consists of over 95,000 distinct CDR3 sequences, roughly 8.3% of them appearing once. The receptor was derived from a male donor with ankylosing spondylitis or in good health (not recorded which). Material for sequencing was blood, either unsorted or a sorted T cell fraction (not recorded which). The chain uses TRBV18 and TRBJ2-1; 9 nucleotides agree with TRBD2. The DNA of the CDR3 is TGTGCCAGCTCGGGACTAGCCAACAACTACGAGCAGTTCTTC. Protein: CASSGLANNYEQFF.